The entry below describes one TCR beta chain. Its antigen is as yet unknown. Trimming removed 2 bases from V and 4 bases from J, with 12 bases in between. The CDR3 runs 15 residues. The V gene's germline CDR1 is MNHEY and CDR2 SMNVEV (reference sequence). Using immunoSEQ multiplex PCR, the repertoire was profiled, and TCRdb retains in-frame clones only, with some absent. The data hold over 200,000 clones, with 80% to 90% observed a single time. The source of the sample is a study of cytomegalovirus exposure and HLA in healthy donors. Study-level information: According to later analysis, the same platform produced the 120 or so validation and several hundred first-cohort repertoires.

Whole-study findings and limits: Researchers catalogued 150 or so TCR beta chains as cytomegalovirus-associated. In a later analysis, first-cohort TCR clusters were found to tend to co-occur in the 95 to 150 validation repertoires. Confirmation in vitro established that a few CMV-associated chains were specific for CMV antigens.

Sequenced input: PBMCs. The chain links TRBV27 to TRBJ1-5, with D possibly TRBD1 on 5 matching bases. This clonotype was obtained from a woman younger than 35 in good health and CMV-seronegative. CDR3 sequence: CASSLSDSQNQPQHF. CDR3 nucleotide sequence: TGTGCCAGCAGTTTAAGCGACAGCCAGAATCAGCCCCAGCATTTT.